What follows describes a single T cell receptor (beta chain). Its antigen remains unknown. Primers for the PCR totalled 60 Vbeta and 13 Jbeta. This table comes from immunoSEQ multiplex PCR, and its TCRdb copy is limited to in-frame clones, with some not included. The sample lists 150,000 to 200,000 clones; around 83% were seen once. The sample is drawn from a study of cytomegalovirus exposure and HLA in healthy donors. Study observations and caveats: What a later analysis showed was that several of the most significant clusters appeared linked to common viral pathogens. Earlier analysis yielded a pattern in which most TCR beta V segments were productive about 90% or about 30% of the time. CMV serostatus was the only recorded immune exposure for donors.

Germline CDR1 is MNHNS and CDR2 is SASEGT. This CDR3 region has 13 residues. V was pared by 3 bases and J by 10 bases, with 15 bases between. The receptor's source is a woman in her thirties or forties in good health and CMV-seronegative. The rearrangement uses TRBV6-1 and TRBJ1-1; D is perhaps TRBD1 (5 bases). Source material: PBMCs. CDR3 amino acids: CASSEAGRVGAFF. CDR3 bases: TGTGCCAGCAGTGAGGCAGGGAGGGTGGGAGCTTTCTTT.